Sequencing of this T cell receptor beta chain was carried out in a study of blood T cells in healthy people across ages. The germline CDR1 and CDR2 sequences are MNHNY and SVGAGI (reference sequence). This CDR3 has 16 residues. Unmatched junction bases numbered 11, after V lost 8 bases and J lost 6 bases. Primed by a sample-barcoded 5' primer and a J-beta primer mix, a second PCR proceeded for 7 to 11 cycles. TCRdb recomputed calls from the 5' RACE reads with MiXCR, one row per CDR3 protein. The sample has around 800,000 distinct CDR3 sequences; roughly 24% are singletons. The same specimen was also included in a second study, on T cells of mothers and their children. This second study says: Sample barcodes and 2-4 random nucleotides were added by the M1S primer of the second PCR.

This chain links TRBV6-6 with TRBJ2-4, with 12 bases lining up with TRBD1. The TCR originated in a boy between 10 and 17 years old in good health. Sequencing was done on a sample of blood. The chain's CDR3 is CASRSRDRGRGNIQYF. Written as DNA, the CDR3 is TGTGCCAGCCGTTCCCGGGACAGGGGGCGAGGAAACATTCAGTACTTC.